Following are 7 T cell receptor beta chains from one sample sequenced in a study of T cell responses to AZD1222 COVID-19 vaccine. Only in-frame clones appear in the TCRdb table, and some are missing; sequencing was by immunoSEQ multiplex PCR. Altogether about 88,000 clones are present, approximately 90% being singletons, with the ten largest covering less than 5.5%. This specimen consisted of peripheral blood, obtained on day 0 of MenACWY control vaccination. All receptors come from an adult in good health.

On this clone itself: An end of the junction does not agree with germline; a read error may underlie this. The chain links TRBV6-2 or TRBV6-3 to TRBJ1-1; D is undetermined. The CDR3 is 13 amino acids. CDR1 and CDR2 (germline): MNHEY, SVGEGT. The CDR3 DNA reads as TGTGCCAGCAGTTACGAGCTTGCCACTGAGGCTTTCTTT. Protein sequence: CASSYELATEAFF.

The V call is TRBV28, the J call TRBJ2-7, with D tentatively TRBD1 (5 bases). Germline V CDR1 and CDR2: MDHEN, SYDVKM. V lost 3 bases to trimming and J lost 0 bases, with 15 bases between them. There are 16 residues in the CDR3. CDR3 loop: CASSLVGQGRSYEQYF. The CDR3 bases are TGTGCCAGCAGTTTGGTCGGGCAGGGTCGCTCCTACGAGCAGTACTTC.

The CDR3 DNA is TGTGCCAGCAGCTTAGGGGCGGTGCAGGGGGCCTACGAGCAGTACTTC. Its translation is CASSLGAVQGAYEQYF. This chain connects TRBV11-2 to TRBJ2-7; 7 nucleotides match TRBD1. This CDR3 comprises 16 residues. With V trimmed by 1 base and J by 2 bases, 8 bases remained unmatched. The V gene's germline CDR1 is SGHAT and CDR2 FQNNGV. The full variable domain, rest sourced from reference TRBV11-2 and TRBJ2-7, is EAGVAQSPRYKIIEKRQSVAFWCNPISGHATLYWYQQILGQGPKLLIQFQNNGVVDDSQLPKDRFSAERLKGVDSTLKIQPAKLEDSAVYLCASSLGAVQGAYEQYFGPGTRLTVT.

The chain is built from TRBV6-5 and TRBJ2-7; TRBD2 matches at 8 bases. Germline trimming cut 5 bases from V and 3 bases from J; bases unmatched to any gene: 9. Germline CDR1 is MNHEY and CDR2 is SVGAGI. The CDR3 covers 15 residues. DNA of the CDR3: TGTGCCAGCAGTAGGCGGGGCGGGGGGATCTACGAGCAGTACTTC. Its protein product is CASSRRGGGIYEQYF.

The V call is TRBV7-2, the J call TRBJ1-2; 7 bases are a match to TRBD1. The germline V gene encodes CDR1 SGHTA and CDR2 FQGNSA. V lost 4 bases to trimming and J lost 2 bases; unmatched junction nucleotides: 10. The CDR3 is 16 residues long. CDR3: CASSSYRQGSNYGYTF. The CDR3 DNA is TGTGCCAGCAGCTCCTACCGACAGGGTTCCAACTATGGCTACACCTTC. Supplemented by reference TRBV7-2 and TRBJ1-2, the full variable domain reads GAGVSQSPSNKVTEKGKDVELRCDPISGHTALYWYRQSLGQGLEFLIYFQGNSAPDKSGLPSDRFSAERTGGSVSTLTIQRTQQEDSAVYLCASSSYRQGSNYGYTFGSGTRLTVV.

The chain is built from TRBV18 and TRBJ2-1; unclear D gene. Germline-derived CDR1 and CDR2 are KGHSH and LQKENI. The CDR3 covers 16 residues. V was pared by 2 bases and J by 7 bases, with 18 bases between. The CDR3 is CASSPFGSSAQNEQFF. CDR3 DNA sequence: TGTGCCAGCTCACCATTTGGCAGTTCGGCCCAAAATGAGCAGTTCTTC.

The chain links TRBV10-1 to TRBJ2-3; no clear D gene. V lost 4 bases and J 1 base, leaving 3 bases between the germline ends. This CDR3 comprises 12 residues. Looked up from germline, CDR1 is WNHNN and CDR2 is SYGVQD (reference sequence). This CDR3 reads CASSVRTDTQYF. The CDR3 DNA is TGCGCCAGCAGTGTACGCACAGATACGCAGTATTTT.